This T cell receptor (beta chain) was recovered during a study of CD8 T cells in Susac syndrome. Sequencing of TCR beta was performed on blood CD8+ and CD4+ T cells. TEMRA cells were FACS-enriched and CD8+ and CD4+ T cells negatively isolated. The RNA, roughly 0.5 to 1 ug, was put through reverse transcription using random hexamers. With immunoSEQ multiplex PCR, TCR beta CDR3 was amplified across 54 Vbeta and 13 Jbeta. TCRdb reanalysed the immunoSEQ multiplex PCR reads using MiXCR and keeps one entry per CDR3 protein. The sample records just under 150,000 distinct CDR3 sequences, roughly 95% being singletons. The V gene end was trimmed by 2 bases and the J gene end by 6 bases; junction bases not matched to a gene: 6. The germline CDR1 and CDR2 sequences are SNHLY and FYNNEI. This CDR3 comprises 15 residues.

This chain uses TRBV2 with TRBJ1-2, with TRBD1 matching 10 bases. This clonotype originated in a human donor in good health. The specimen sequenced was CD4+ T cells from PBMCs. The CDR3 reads CASSEYRTGGNGYTF. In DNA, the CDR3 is TGTGCCAGCAGTGAATATAGGACAGGGGGTAATGGCTACACCTTC.